These T cell receptor beta chains were read from a single sample in a study of identical twins. Via MiXCR, TCRdb re-called the 5' RACE reads, giving one row per CDR3 protein. There are around 690,000 distinct CDR3 sequences in the sample; 21% occur only once, and about 4.5% lies in the top ten. This sample also appeared in a second study, on T cells expressing NK-cell markers.

Sequenced sample: PBMCs. The receptors stem from a woman in her late teens or twenties in good health. Both conserved end residues are part of each CDR3. A D gene is named only where the DNA matches it firmly. Clone size is given for some rows only: seen once, a few or many times, or a class if the clone is expanded.

abundance | j_gene | d_gene | v_gene | CDR3nt | CDR3aa
NA | TRBJ1-3 | NA | TRBV12-3/TRBV12-4 | TGTGCCAGCAGATCCGACAGCTCTGGAAACACCATATATTTT | CASRSDSSGNTIYF
many | TRBJ2-7 | NA | TRBV20-1 | TGCAGTCCCCTTGGGGAGGACACCTACGAGCAGTACTTC | CSPLGEDTYEQYF
NA | TRBJ2-5 | NA | TRBV5-1 | TGCGCCAGCAGCTTGGTCGCGACACAAGAGACCCAGTACTTC | CASSLVATQETQYF
NA | TRBJ2-2 | NA | TRBV27 | TGTGCCAGCAGTCTAGGCCAAAGGGAGGAGCTGTTTTTT | CASSLGQREELFF
NA | TRBJ1-1 | TRBD1 | TRBV20-1 | TGCAGTGCTAGCGCAACAGGGGGCGCGGGCGAAGCTTTCTTT | CSASATGGAGEAFF
NA | TRBJ2-3 | TRBD2 | TRBV12-3/TRBV12-4 | TGTGCCAGCAGAGGACTAGCGGGGGGCCGGAATACGCAGTATTTT | CASRGLAGGRNTQYF
few | TRBJ2-1 | NA | TRBV10-3 | TGTGCCATCAGTGATATGGGGATTGAGCAGTTCTTC | CAISDMGIEQFF
NA | TRBJ1-1 | NA | TRBV12-3/TRBV12-4 | TGTGCCAGCAGTTTAGCCCCCGGGACAACCCACCAAGCTTTCTTT | CASSLAPGTTHQAFF
few | TRBJ1-1 | TRBD1 | TRBV20-1 | TGCAGTGCTAGAGATCGGGACAGGGGCCTAACCACTGAAGCTTTCTTT | CSARDRDRGLTTEAFF
few | TRBJ2-2 | NA | TRBV20-1 | TGCAGTGCTAGGACACCCGGTCGGGGGGAGCTGTTTTTT | CSARTPGRGELFF
few | TRBJ2-1 | NA | TRBV7-2 | TGTGCCAGCAGCTTAGCCAGGAGGGCAGGATACAATGAGCAGTTCTTC | CASSLARRAGYNEQFF
NA | TRBJ2-7 | TRBD1 | TRBV5-1 | TGCGCCAGCAGCCTTCCTGGACAGGGGGAGCAGTACTTC | CASSLPGQGEQYF
NA | TRBJ2-5 | NA | TRBV30 | TGTGCCTGGAGCCCTTCAGAGACCCAGTACTTC | CAWSPSETQYF
many | TRBJ2-7 | NA | TRBV20-1 | TGCAGTGCTGGCAACTACGAGCAGTACTTC | CSAGNYEQYF
NA | TRBJ2-1 | TRBD2 | TRBV4-3 | TGCGCCAGCAGCCCCAGCGGGGGGGGGCTCTCCTACAATGAGCAGTTCTTC | CASSPSGGGLSYNEQFF
NA | TRBJ1-2 | NA | TRBV20-1 | TGCAGTGCTGTACGGGGGAATGGCTACACCTTC | CSAVRGNGYTF
few | TRBJ1-2 | NA | TRBV19 | TGTGCCAGTAGTAGGGGGACGGATACTTATGGCTACACCTTC | CASSRGTDTYGYTF
NA | TRBJ1-3 | NA | TRBV20-1 | TGCAGTGCCCCAAGGCCAGGCTGGAACACCATATATTTT | CSAPRPGWNTIYF
NA | TRBJ2-1 | TRBD2 | TRBV30 | TGTGCCTGGAGGACGACCGGGACTAGCGGGAGGCGTAATGAGCAGTTCTTC | CAWRTTGTSGRRNEQFF
NA | TRBJ2-2 | NA | TRBV29-1 | TGCAGCGGGAATAGCGAAATCGGGGAGCTGTTTTTT | CSGNSEIGELFF
NA | TRBJ2-2 | NA | TRBV12-3/TRBV12-4 | TGTGCCAGCACAATGGGGCCGATAAACACCGGGGAGCTGTTTTTT | CASTMGPINTGELFF
many | TRBJ2-5 | NA | TRBV27 | TGTGCCAGTGCTAGGACTCAAGAGACCCAGTACTTC | CASARTQETQYF
few | TRBJ2-2 | NA | TRBV12-3/TRBV12-4 | TGTGCCAGCGTTGACTACCGGAGTTACACCGGGGAGCTGTTTTTT | CASVDYRSYTGELFF
many | TRBJ2-7 | NA | TRBV7-9 | TGTGCCAGCAGCTTGCAGGGCGAGCAGTACTTC | CASSLQGEQYF
once | TRBJ2-7 | TRBD2 | TRBV6-1 | TGTGCCAGCAGTGGGGGGACTAGCGGGTACTACGCCAACTCCTACGAGCAGTACTTC | CASSGGTSGYYANSYEQYF
few | TRBJ2-1 | NA | TRBV12-3/TRBV12-4 | TGTGCCAGCACCCCTTCTGGTAATGAGCAGTTCTTC | CASTPSGNEQFF
few | TRBJ2-1 | NA | TRBV9 | TGTGCCAGCAGCCCATGGAACTCCTACAATGAGCAGTTCTTC | CASSPWNSYNEQFF
few | TRBJ2-7 | NA | TRBV7-9 | TGTGCCAGCAGACAAGGTTGGGGACACTTAACCTACGAGCAGTACTTC | CASRQGWGHLTYEQYF
NA | TRBJ2-7 | NA | TRBV2 | TGTGCCAGCAGTGAACCAAACGAGCAGTACTTC | CASSEPNEQYF